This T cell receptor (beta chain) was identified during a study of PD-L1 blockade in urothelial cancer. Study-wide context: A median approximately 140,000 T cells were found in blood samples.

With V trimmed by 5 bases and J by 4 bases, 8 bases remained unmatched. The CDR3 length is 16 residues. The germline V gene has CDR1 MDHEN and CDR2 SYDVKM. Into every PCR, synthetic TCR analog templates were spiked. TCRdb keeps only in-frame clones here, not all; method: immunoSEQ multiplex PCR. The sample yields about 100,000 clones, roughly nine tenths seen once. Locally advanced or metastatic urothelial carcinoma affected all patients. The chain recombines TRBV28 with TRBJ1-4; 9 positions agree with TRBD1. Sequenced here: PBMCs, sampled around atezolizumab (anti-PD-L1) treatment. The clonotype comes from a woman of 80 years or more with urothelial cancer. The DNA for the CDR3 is TGTGCCAGCAGTCAAACCGGGACAGGGCTTAATGAAAAACTGTTTTTT. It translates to CASSQTGTGLNEKLFF.